This record concerns one TCR beta chain sequence. Its specific antigen is unknown. The sample holds no much larger clone one base away, and base qualities are not on file. The data were taken from a study of blood T cell repertoires in COVID-19 (dated by TCRdb to between 2020 and 2021). Regarding the study in general: Samples from collaborators originated in the United States, Italy and Spain and spanned both the acute and convalescent phases of COVID-19. The prospective study material was composed of cDNA or gDNA derived from T cells, B-cell-depleted T cells, or PBMCs. Deeply sampled blood TCRbeta repertoires from subjects exposed to, actively infected with, or recovered from COVID-19 were included in the dataset. A freely available public database, intended as a resource for researchers studying the immune response to SARS-CoV-2, is where the repertoires were released. Samples were obtained from the ongoing ImmuneRACE study (first 160 participants) and from over a thousand subjects provided by 6 global collaborators. A de-identified subject ID, COVID-19 status, age in years and sex were almost always included in the sample metadata. Where HLA class I and class II types were available, the types were taken from metadata supplied by the sample provider, not from assay-based typing. Here is what the overall study found, with its caveats: The amount of clinical and demographic metadata varied by source and participant and was provided uncurated.

In Seattle, one collaborating source enrolled patients while the infection was active and tracked those patients longitudinally over the course of disease. The collaborating institutions used their own protocols to collect whole blood in K2EDTA tubes. Collaborator samples were shipped for TCRbeta analysis as frozen whole blood, isolated PBMCs, or DNA extracted from either sample type. The immunoSEQ Assay, a bias-controlled multiplex PCR, was used to amplify TCRbeta CDR3 regions from genomic DNA. The paper's processing steps were these. The number of nucleated cells in each sample was estimated by amplification of reference gene primers within the assay. To quantify the absolute abundance of each unique TCRbeta CDR3 rearrangement, sequence reads were collapsed and filtered. For each sample, productive Simpson clonality was calculated as the square root of Simpson's diversity index over productive rearrangements. The source is immuneACCESS, and TCRdb retained only in-frame sequences with V and J called. Part of the clones is not carried over; for the studies checked, unresolved V genes explain less than half of this, and the remainder is unexplained. V, J and clone size reflect that table, while D and trimming were determined from the DNA. In this sample the table shows about 340,000 clones, around nine tenths of which occur a single time. About 7% of the sample belongs to the ten largest clones.

Trimming takes 4 bases off V and 6 bases off J; junction bases not matched to a gene: 8. The CDR3 covers 14 residues, taking in both the cysteine and the phenylalanine. This entry keeps only the CDR3 DNA: 42 bases, framed from base 1. Sequences LGHDT (CDR1) and YNNKEL (CDR2) are obtained from the germline V gene (reference sequence). Material: peripheral blood. This TCR came from a woman between 65 and 79 years old with COVID-19, enrolled during active disease. The chain couples TRBV3-1 (or the pseudogene TRBV3-2) to TRBJ1-1; 7 central nucleotides agree with TRBD1. CDR3 region: CASSLADRDAEAFF. The nucleotide sequence reads TGTGCCAGCAGCCTAGCCGACAGGGACGCTGAAGCTTTCTTT.